Listed below are T cell receptor beta chains from one sample, sequenced in a study of blood T cell repertoires in COVID-19. Profiling relied on immunoSEQ multiplex PCR, and the TCRdb table lists in-frame clones only, not all of them. Seen here are 84,000 or so clones, under 90% observed once, and the top ten hold around 12%. Input material: peripheral blood. These receptors were taken from a woman aged 40 to 49 with active or convalescent COVID-19. The CDR3 runs from the conserved cysteine through the conserved F or W. A D gene is named only where the DNA matches it firmly. The listing skips clone size in some rows; elsewhere it reads once, few, many or a size class.

-	TRBV11-2	TRBJ2-5	TRBD2	CASSPGTSAETQYF	TGTGCCAGCAGCCCCGGGACTAGCGCAGAGACCCAGTACTTC
-	TRBV19	TRBJ2-5	-	CASSPRRQGRVQETQYF	TGTGCCAGTAGTCCCCGTCGTCAGGGAAGGGTTCAAGAGACCCAGTACTTC
-	TRBV5-5	TRBJ2-5	TRBD1	CASSTGTGETQYF	TGTGCCAGCAGCACAGGGACAGGAGAGACCCAGTACTTC
-	TRBV7-8	TRBJ2-1	-	CASSSDRYNEQFF	TGTGCCAGCAGCTCGGACAGATACAATGAGCAGTTCTTC
-	TRBV12-5	TRBJ1-2	TRBD1	CASGRQGVDTF	TGTGCTAGTGGGAGACAGGGAGTAGACACCTTC
-	TRBV28	TRBJ2-7	-	CASSFVPSQGTYEQYF	TGTGCCAGCAGTTTTGTACCCTCCCAGGGGACCTACGAGCAGTACTTC
-	TRBV28	TRBJ2-7	TRBD2	CASSLSAGGPKNYEQYF	TGTGCCAGCAGTTTATCCGCGGGGGGTCCAAAAAACTACGAGCAGTACTTC
-	TRBV29-1	TRBJ1-2	TRBD1	CSGGQGLGGYTF	TGCAGCGGCGGACAGGGGTTGGGTGGCTACACCTTC
-	TRBV11-2	TRBJ2-7	-	CASSQDRFFSYEQYF	TGTGCCAGCAGCCAAGACAGGTTTTTTTCCTACGAGCAGTACTTC
few	TRBV4-2	TRBJ1-4	TRBD1	CASSPPGQGYEKLFF	TGTGCCAGCAGCCCACCGGGACAGGGATATGAAAAACTGTTTTTT
-	TRBV6-5	TRBJ1-2	-	CASSYGGREGYTF	TGTGCCAGCAGTTACGGGGGGAGGGAGGGCTACACCTTC
-	TRBV5-1	TRBJ1-5	TRBD1	CASSLAHRDRGRRDSNQPQHF	TGCGCCAGCAGCTTGGCACACCGGGACAGGGGGCGCCGAGATAGCAATCAGCCCCAGCATTTT
-	TRBV5-1	TRBJ1-4	TRBD1	CASSLDLNRGRREKLFF	TGCGCCAGCAGCTTGGACCTTAACAGGGGGCGCCGTGAAAAACTGTTTTTT
-	TRBV7-2	TRBJ2-5	-	CASSPASTQETQYF	TGTGCCAGCAGCCCTGCCTCTACCCAAGAGACCCAGTACTTC
-	TRBV5-6	TRBJ2-1	-	CASRPLEISSYNEQFF	TGTGCCAGCAGGCCACTAGAGATCAGCTCCTACAATGAGCAGTTCTTC
few	TRBV18	TRBJ1-1	TRBD1	CASSVIMGQGAFIDTEAFF	TGTGCCAGCTCGGTTATTATGGGACAGGGCGCCTTTATAGACACTGAAGCTTTCTTT
-	TRBV18	TRBJ2-1	-	CASSPGEHNEQFF	TGTGCCAGCTCACCCGGGGAACACAATGAGCAGTTCTTC
-	TRBV4-1	TRBJ2-2	-	CASSQVDRPGELFF	TGCGCCAGCAGCCAAGTTGACAGACCGGGGGAGCTGTTTTTT
-	TRBV7-6	TRBJ2-2	TRBD2	CASSSGLANTGELFF	TGTGCCAGCAGCTCGGGACTAGCGAACACCGGGGAGCTGTTTTTT
-	TRBV28	TRBJ2-7	-	CASSFEQGSYEQYF	TGTGCCAGCAGCTTCGAACAGGGCTCCTACGAGCAGTACTTC
-	TRBV20-1	TRBJ2-1	-	CSASISVHVVGEQFF	TGCAGTGCTAGTATTAGCGTCCACGTTGTAGGTGAGCAGTTCTTC
once	TRBV6-5	TRBJ1-5	-	CASTILDSSLQPQHF	TGTGCCAGCACTATCCTGGACAGTTCGCTTCAGCCCCAGCATTTT
-	TRBV28	TRBJ1-5	TRBD1	CAIRDRLSNQPQHF	TGTGCCATACGGGACAGGCTGTCCAATCAGCCCCAGCATTTT
-	TRBV12-3/TRBV12-4	TRBJ1-2	-	CASSPGLYGYTF	TGTGCCAGCTCCCCAGGGCTCTATGGCTACACCTTC
once	TRBV4-2	TRBJ1-2	-	CASSQDSGRNGYTF	TGTGCCAGCAGCCAAGATTCGGGAAGAAATGGCTACACCTTC
-	TRBV7-8	TRBJ1-5	TRBD1	CASSSDRAQPQHF	TGTGCCAGCAGCTCCGACAGGGCTCAGCCCCAGCATTTT
-	TRBV27	TRBJ2-7	-	CASRVGRGNYEQYF	TGTGCCAGCCGGGTAGGGAGGGGGAACTACGAGCAGTACTTC
-	TRBV24-1	TRBJ2-3	TRBD2	CATSDSGLASDTQYF	TGTGCCACCAGTGACTCGGGACTAGCATCCGATACGCAGTATTTT
-	TRBV13	TRBJ2-1	-	CASSATSGGEQFF	TGTGCCAGCAGCGCGACTAGTGGGGGTGAGCAGTTCTTC
once	TRBV7-3	TRBJ2-2	-	CASSPGGANTGELFF	TGTGCCAGCAGCCCCGGAGGGGCGAACACCGGGGAGCTGTTTTTT
-	TRBV19	TRBJ1-5	TRBD1	CASRPNRGYQPQHF	TGTGCCAGTAGGCCTAACAGGGGCTATCAGCCCCAGCATTTT
-	TRBV7-9	TRBJ1-3	TRBD1	CASSLLGTVNTIYF	TGTGCCAGCAGCTTATTAGGGACAGTAAACACCATATATTTT
few	TRBV11-2	TRBJ1-1	-	CASSLEGGVSAEAFF	TGTGCCAGCAGCTTAGAGGGGGGGGTGTCGGCTGAAGCTTTCTTT
few	TRBV11-2	TRBJ1-2	TRBD1	CASSRDRGRGGYTF	TGTGCCAGCAGCCGCGACAGGGGGCGGGGTGGCTACACCTTC
-	TRBV10-3	TRBJ2-7	TRBD2	CAISESPGLAGVSSYEQYF	TGTGCCATCAGTGAGTCACCGGGACTAGCGGGGGTGAGCTCCTACGAGCAGTACTTC
-	TRBV6-7	TRBJ1-2	-	CASSYPDRIHGYTF	TGTGCCAGCAGTTACCCAGACAGGATCCATGGCTACACCTTC
-	TRBV28	TRBJ1-5	-	CASSPLSNQPQHF	TGTGCCAGCAGCCCCCTTAGCAATCAGCCCCAGCATTTT
-	TRBV30	TRBJ1-1	TRBD1	CAWSPSPGQGVAFF	TGTGCCTGGAGTCCCTCCCCGGGACAGGGCGTAGCTTTCTTT
-	TRBV18	TRBJ2-1	-	CASSSRGGGDEQFF	TGTGCCAGCTCATCTCGAGGCGGGGGCGATGAGCAGTTCTTC
few	TRBV9	TRBJ2-1	TRBD1	CASSVGTGGRTRFF	TGTGCCAGCAGCGTAGGAACAGGGGGTCGAACTCGGTTCTTC
-	TRBV6-6	TRBJ2-3	-	CASSSQGDGFTDTQYF	TGTGCCAGCAGTTCACAGGGTGATGGGTTCACAGATACGCAGTATTTT